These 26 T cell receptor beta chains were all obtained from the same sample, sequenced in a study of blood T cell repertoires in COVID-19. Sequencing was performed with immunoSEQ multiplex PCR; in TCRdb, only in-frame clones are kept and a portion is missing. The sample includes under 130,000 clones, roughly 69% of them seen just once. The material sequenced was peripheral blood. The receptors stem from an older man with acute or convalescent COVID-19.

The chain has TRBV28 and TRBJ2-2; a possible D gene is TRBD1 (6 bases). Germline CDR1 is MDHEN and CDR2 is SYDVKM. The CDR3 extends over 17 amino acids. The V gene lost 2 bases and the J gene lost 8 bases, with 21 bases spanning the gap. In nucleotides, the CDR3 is TGTGCCAGCAGTTTACCCCCGCCGGGACAAACGTCGGGGGAGCTGTTTTTT. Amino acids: CASSLPPPGQTSGELFF. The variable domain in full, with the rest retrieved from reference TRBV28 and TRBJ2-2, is DVKVTQSSRYLVKRTGEKVFLECVQDMDHENMFWYRQDPGLGLRLIYFSYDVKMKEKGDIPEGYSVSREKKERFSLILESASTNQTSMYLCASSLPPPGQTSGELFFGEGSRLTVL.

This CDR3 is CASRPRRSGRGETQYF. The CDR3 region has the DNA TGTGCCAGCAGACCCCGCCGAAGCGGGAGGGGGGAGACCCAGTACTTC. The chain joins TRBV28 to TRBJ2-5, with 10 bases that match TRBD2. Germline CDR1 reads MDHEN; CDR2 reads SYDVKM. The CDR3 covers 16 residues. V was pared by 6 bases and J by 5 bases, with 12 bases of the junction left unmatched.

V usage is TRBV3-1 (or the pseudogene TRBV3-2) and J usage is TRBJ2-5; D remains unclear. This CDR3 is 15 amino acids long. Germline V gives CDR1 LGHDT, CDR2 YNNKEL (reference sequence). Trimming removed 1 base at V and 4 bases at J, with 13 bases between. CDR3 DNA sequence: TGTGCCAGCAGCCAAGTTAGCCACCCCTCAGAGACCCAGTACTTC. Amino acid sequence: CASSQVSHPSETQYF.

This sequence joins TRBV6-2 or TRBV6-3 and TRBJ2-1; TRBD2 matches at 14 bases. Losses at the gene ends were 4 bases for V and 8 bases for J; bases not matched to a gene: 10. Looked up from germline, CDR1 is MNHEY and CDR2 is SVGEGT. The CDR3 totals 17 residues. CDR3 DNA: TGTGCCAGCAGTTCGCGACCCGGACTAGCGGGAGGCTATGAGCAGTTCTTC. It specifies CASSSRPGLAGGYEQFF.

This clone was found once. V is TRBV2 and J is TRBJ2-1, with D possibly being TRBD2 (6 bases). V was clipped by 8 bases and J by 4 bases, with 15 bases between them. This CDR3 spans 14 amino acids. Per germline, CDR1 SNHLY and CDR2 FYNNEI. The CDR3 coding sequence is TGTGCCAGCGGAGGGACTTTTACTTACAATGAGCAGTTCTTC. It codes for CASGGTFTYNEQFF.

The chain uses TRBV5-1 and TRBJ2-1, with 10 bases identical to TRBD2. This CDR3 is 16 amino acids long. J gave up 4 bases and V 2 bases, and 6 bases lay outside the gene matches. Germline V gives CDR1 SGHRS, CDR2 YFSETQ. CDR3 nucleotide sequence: TGCGCCAGCAGCTTACCCCTAGCGGGAGTTTACAATGAGCAGTTCTTC. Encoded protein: CASSLPLAGVYNEQFF.

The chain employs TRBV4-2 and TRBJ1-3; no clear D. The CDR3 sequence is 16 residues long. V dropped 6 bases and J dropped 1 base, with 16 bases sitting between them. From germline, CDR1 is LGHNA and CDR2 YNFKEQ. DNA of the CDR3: TGTGCCAGCAGTTCCAACGCGGGCGGGTCTGGAAACACCATATATTTT. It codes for CASSSNAGGSGNTIYF.

The CDR3 protein is CASEEDTGELFF. The CDR3 nucleotides read TGCGCCAGCGAGGAGGACACCGGGGAGCTGTTTTTT. The chain joins TRBV10-2 to TRBJ2-2; D perhaps matches TRBD2 (5 bases). This CDR3 comprises 12 residues. V shed 8 bases and J shed 3 bases, with 7 bases lying between them. Germline V gives CDR1 WSHSY, CDR2 SAAADI.

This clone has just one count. The CDR3 DNA is TGCGCCAGCAGCCAAGAACTCCAGGGGAGTAATTCACCCCTCCACTTT. It translates to CASSQELQGSNSPLHF. V is TRBV4-3 and J is TRBJ1-6, with D perhaps matching TRBD1 (6 bases). In germline, CDR1 is LGHNA, CDR2 YSLEER. The CDR3 spans 16 residues. V lost 0 bases to trimming and J lost 6 bases, with 12 bases between them.

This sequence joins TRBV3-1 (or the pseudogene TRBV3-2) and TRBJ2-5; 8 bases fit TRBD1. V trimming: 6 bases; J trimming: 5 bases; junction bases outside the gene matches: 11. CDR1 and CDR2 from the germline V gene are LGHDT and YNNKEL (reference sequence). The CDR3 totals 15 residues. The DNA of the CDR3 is TGTGCCAGCAGGTCCCCAGGGGGCGGAGGGGAGACCCAGTACTTC. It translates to CASRSPGGGGETQYF.

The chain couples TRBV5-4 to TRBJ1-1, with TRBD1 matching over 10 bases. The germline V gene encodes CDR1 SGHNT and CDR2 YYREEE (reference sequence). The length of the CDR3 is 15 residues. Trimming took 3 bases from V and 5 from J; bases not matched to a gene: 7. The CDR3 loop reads CASSWKDRGKTEAFF. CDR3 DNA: TGTGCCAGCAGCTGGAAGGACAGGGGGAAAACTGAAGCTTTCTTT.

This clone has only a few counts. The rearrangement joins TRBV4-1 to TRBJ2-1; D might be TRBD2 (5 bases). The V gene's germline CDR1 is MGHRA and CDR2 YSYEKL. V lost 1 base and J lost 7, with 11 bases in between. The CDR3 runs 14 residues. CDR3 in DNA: TGCGCCAGCAGCCAAGGAGGGTTAGTGAATGAGCAGTTCTTC. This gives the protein CASSQGGLVNEQFF.

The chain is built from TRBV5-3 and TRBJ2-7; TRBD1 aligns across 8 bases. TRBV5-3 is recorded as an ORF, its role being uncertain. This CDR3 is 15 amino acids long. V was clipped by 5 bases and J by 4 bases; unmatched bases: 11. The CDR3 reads CARSSPGGALYEQYF. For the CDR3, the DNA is TGTGCCAGAAGTTCCCCAGGGGGCGCGTTGTACGAGCAGTACTTC.

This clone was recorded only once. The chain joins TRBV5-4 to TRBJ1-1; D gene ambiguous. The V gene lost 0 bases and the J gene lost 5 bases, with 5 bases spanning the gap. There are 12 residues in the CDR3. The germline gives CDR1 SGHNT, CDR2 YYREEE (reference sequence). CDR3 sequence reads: CASSLGATEAFF. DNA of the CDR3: TGTGCCAGCAGCTTGGGGGCGACTGAAGCTTTCTTT.

CDR3 sequence: CASKPGQNEKLFF. The DNA for the CDR3 is TGTGCCAGCAAACCCGGACAGAATGAAAAACTGTTTTTT. V usage is TRBV28 and J usage is TRBJ1-4, with D possibly TRBD1 on 6 matching bases. V dropped 7 bases and J dropped 5 bases, with 11 bases sitting between them. CDR3 length equals 13 residues. Germline CDR1 reads MDHEN; CDR2 reads SYDVKM.

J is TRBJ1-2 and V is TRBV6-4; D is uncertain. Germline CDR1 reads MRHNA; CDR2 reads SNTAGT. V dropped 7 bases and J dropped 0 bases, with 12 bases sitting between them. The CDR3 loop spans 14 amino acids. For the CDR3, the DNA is TGTGCCAGCAACGGCGGCCGCACTAACTATGGCTACACCTTC. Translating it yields CASNGGRTNYGYTF.

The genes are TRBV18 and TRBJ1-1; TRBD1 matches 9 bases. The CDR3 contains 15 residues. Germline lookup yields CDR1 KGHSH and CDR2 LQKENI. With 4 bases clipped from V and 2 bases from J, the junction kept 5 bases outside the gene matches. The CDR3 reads CASSRGQGDNTEAFF. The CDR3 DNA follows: TGTGCCAGCTCACGGGGACAGGGAGATAACACTGAAGCTTTCTTT. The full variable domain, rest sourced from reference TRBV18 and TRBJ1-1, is NAGVMQNPRHLVRRRGQEARLRCSPMKGHSHVYWYRQLPEEGLKFMVYLQKENIIDESGMPKERFSAEFPKEGPSILRIQQVVRGDSAAYFCASSRGQGDNTEAFFGQGTRLTVV.

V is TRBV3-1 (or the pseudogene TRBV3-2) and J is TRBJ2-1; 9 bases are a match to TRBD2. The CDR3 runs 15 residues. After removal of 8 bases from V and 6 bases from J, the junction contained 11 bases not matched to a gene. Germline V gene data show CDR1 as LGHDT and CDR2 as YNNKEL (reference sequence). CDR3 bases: TGTGCCAGCGGCCCGGGGACTAGCAGAACCAATGAGCAGTTCTTC. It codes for CASGPGTSRTNEQFF.

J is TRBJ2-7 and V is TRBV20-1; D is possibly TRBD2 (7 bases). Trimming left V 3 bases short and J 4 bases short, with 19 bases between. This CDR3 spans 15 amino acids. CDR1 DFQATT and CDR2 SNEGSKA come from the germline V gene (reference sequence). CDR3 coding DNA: TGCAGTGCTAGTAGGGGGGGGCTCGGGAGATACGAGCAGTACTTC. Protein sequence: CSASRGGLGRYEQYF.

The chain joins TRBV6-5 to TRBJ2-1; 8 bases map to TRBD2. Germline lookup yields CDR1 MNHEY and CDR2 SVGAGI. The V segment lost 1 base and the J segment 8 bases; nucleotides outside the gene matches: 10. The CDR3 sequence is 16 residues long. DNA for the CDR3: TGTGCCAGCAGTTACTTTTCGGGAGGGCCCACGGATGAGCAGTTCTTC. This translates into CASSYFSGGPTDEQFF.

For the CDR3, the DNA is TGTGCCACCAGCAGATCAATATTTAGCGGGAGCTCCTACAATGAGCAGTTCTTC. Translation gives CATSRSIFSGSSYNEQFF. The gene calls are TRBV15 and TRBJ2-1; TRBD2 matches 9 bases. The CDR3 sequence is 18 residues long. CDR1 is LNHNV, CDR2 YYDKDF, per germline (reference sequence). The V gene end was trimmed by 2 bases and the J gene end by 0 bases; junction bases not matched to a gene: 8. Full variable domain (missing parts from reference TRBV15 and TRBJ2-1): DAMVIQNPRYQVTQFGKPVTLSCSQTLNHNVMYWYQQKSSQAPKLLFHYYDKDFNNEADTPDNFQSRRPNTSFCFLDIRSPGLGDTAMYLCATSRSIFSGSSYNEQFFGPGTRLTVL.

The CDR3 nucleotides read TGTGCCAGTCAGGGACAGGGGTGGAATGAGCAGTTCTTC. It encodes CASQGQGWNEQFF. J is TRBJ2-1 and V is TRBV19; 10 bases fit TRBD1. V was clipped by 8 bases and J by 7 bases; unmatched bases: 5. This CDR3 comprises 13 residues. From germline, CDR1 is LNHDA and CDR2 SQIVND (reference sequence).

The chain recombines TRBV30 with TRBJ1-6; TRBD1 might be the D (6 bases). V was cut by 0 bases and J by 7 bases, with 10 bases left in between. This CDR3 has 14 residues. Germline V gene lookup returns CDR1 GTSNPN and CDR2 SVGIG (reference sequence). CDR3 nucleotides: TGTGCCTGGAGTGTACCGGGGGGCAATTCACCCCTCCACTTT. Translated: CAWSVPGGNSPLHF.

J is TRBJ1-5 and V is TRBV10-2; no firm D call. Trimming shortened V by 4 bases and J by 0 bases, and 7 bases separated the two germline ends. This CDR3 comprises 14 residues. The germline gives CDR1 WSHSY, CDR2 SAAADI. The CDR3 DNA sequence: TGCGCCAGCAGTGGGTCACTTAGCAATCAGCCCCAGCATTTT. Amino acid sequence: CASSGSLSNQPQHF.

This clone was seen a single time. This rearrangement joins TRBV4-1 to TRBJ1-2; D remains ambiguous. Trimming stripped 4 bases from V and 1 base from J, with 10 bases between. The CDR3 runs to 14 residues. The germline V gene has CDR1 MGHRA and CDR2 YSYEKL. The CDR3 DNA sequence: TGCGCCAGCAGCCCAGACCCCTTTAACTATGGCTACACCTTC. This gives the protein CASSPDPFNYGYTF.

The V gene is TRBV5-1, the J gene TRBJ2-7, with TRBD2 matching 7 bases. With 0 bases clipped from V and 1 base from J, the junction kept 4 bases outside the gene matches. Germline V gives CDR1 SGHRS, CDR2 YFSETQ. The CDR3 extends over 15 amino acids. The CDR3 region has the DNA TGCGCCAGCAGCTTGGGGGAGGGAGGTTCCTACGAGCAGTACTTC. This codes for CASSLGEGGSYEQYF.